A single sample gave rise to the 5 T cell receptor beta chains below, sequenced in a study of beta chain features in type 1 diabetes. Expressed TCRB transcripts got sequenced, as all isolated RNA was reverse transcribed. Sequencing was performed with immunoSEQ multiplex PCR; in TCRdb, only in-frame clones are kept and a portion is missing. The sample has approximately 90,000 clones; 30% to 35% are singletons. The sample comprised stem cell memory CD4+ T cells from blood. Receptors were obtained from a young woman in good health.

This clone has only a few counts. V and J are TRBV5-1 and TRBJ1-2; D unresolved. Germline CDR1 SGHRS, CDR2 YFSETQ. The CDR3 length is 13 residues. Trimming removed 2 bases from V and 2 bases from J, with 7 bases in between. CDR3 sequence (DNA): TGCGCCAGCAGCTTTGGCAGGAACTATGGCTACACCTTC. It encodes CASSFGRNYGYTF.

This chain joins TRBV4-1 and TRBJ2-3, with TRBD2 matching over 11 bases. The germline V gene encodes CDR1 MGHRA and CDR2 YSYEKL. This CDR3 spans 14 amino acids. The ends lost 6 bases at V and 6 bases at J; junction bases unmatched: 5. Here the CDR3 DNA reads TGCGCCAGCAGTCCCGGGACTAGCGGTGATACGCAGTATTTT. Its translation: CASSPGTSGDTQYF.

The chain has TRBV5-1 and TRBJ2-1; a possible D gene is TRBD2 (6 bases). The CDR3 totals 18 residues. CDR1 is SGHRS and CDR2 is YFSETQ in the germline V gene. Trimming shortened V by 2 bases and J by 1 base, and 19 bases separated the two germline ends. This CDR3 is CASSFRASEFLSYNEQFF. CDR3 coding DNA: TGCGCCAGCAGCTTTCGGGCTAGCGAGTTTCTTTCCTACAATGAGCAGTTCTTC.

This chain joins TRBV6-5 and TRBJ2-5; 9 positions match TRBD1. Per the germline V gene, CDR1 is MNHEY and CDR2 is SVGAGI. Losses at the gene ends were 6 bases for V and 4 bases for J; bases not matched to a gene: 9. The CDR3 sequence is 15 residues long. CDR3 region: CASSRRGTGRETQYF. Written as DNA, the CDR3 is TGTGCCAGCAGCCGACGTGGGACAGGGAGAGAGACCCAGTACTTC.

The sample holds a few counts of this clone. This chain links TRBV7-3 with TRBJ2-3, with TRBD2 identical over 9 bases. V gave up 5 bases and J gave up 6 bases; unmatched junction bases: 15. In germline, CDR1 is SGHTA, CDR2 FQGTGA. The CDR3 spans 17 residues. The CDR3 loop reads CASSPELGGGAADTQYF. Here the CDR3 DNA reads TGTGCCAGCAGCCCGGAATTGGGCGGGGGGGCCGCGGATACGCAGTATTTT.